This T cell receptor beta chain was sequenced for a study of blood T cells in healthy people across ages. A J-beta primer mix and a sample-barcoded 5' primer were used in a second PCR of roughly 6 to 11 cycles. There were at least 2.5 million CDR3-containing paired-end reads obtained from each sample. TCRdb re-called the 5' RACE reads with MiXCR, one entry per CDR3 protein. Here the sample spans 500,000 to 650,000 distinct CDR3 sequences, about 28% being singletons. This clonotype was seen more than once but under ten times. All donors came from Russia, were Caucasian and healthy, and spanned ages 6 to 90. The CDR3 has 14 amino acids. Trimming removed 3 bases at V and 4 bases at J, with 10 bases between. The V gene's germline CDR1 is MGHRA and CDR2 YSYEKL. These data also featured in a second study, about T cells of mothers and their children.

This sequence joins TRBV4-1 and TRBJ2-1; unclear D gene. The clonotype originates from a boy between 2 and 10 years old in good health. Input material: blood. As DNA, the CDR3 is TGCGCCAGCAGCCAGATGGAAGGTTACAATGAGCAGTTCTTC. Protein: CASSQMEGYNEQFF.